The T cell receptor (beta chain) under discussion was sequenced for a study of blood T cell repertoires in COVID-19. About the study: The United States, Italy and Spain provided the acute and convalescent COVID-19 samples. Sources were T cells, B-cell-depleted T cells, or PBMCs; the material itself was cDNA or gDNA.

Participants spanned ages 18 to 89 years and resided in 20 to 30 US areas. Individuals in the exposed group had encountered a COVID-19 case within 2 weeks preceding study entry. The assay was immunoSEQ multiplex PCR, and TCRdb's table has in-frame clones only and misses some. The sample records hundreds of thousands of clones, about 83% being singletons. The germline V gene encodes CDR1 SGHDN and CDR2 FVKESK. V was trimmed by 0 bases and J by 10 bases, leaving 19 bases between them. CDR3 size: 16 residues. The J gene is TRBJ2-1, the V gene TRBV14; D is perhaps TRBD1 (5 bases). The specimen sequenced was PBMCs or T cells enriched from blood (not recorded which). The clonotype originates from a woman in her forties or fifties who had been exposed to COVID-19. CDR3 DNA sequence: TGTGCCAGCAGCCAAGATGGTGGGGCCCGAACACGGGAGCAGTTCTTC. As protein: CASSQDGGARTREQFF.